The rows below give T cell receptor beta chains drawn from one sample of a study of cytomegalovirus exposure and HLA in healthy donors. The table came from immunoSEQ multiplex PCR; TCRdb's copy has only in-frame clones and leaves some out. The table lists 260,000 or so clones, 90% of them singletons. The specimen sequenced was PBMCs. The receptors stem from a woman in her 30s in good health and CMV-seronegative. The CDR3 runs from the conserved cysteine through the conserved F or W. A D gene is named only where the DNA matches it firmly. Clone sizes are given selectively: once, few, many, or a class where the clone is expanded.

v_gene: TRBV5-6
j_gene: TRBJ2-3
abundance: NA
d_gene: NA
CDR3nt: TGTGCCAGCAGCTTATCCGCAGATACGCAGTATTTT
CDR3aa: CASSLSADTQYF

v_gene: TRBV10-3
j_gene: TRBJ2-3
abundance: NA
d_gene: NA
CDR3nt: TGTGCCATCGTGACAGCTTTGAGCACAGATACGCAGTATTTT
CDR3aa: CAIVTALSTDTQYF

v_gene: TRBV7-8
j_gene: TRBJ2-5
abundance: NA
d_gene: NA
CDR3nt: TGTGCCAGCAGCTCCCCAGGGATTCAAGAGACCCAGTACTTC
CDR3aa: CASSSPGIQETQYF

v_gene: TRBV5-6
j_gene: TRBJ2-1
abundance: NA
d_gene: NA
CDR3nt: TGTGCCAGCAGCTTGGCCCTGATAGCAGGGGGGGAGCAGTTCTTC
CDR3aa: CASSLALIAGGEQFF

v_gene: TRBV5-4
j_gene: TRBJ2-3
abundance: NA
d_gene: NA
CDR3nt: TGTGCCAGCAGCTTGGTGGACACCACAGATACGCAGTATTTT
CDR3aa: CASSLVDTTDTQYF

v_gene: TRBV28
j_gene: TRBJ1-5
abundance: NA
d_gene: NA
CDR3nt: TGTGCCAGCAGTTTGTTCAGCTCCAATCAGCCCCAGCATTTT
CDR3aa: CASSLFSSNQPQHF

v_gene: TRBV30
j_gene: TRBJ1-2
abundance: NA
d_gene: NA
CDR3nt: TGTGCCTGGAGCGCAGTTAACTATGGCTACACCTTC
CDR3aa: CAWSAVNYGYTF

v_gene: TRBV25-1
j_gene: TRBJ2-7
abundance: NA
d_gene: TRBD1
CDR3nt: TGTGCCAGCAGTGAATTATGGGGGACAGGGGACGAGCAGTACTTC
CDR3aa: CASSELWGTGDEQYF

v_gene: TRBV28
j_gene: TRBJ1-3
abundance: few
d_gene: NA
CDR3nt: TGTGCCAGCAGTTCCCCAGCCTCTGGAAACACCATATATTTT
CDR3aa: CASSSPASGNTIYF

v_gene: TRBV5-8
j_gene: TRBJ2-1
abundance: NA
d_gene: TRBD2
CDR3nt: TGTGCCAGCAGCTTGGAACTAGCGGGAGTGTGGCCCTACAATGAGCAGTTCTTC
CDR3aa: CASSLELAGVWPYNEQFF

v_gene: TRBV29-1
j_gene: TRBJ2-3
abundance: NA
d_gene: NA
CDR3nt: TGCAGCGTTGCTGGACAGTACACAGATACGCAGTATTTT
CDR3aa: CSVAGQYTDTQYF

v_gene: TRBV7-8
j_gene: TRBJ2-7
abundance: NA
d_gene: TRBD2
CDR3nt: TGTGCCAGCAGCGAAACTAGCGGGCTCTCCTACGAGCAGTACTTC
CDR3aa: CASSETSGLSYEQYF

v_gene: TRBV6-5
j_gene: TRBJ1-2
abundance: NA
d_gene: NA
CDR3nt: TGTGCCAGCAGCGGAGGGGGGGCGCGCGGCTACACCTTC
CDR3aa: CASSGGGARGYTF

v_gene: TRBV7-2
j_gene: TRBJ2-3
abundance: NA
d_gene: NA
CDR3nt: TGTGCCAGCAGCTTAGATTTCCAGAGGTCGGATACGCAGTATTTT
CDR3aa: CASSLDFQRSDTQYF

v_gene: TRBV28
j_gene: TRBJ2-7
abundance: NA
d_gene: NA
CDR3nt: TGTGCCAGCAGCACGAGTGTCTACGAGCAGTACTTC
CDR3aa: CASSTSVYEQYF

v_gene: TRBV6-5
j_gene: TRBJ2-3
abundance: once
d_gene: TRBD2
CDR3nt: TGTGCCAGCAGGTTACTAGCGGGTCGCACAGATACGCAGTATTTT
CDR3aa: CASRLLAGRTDTQYF

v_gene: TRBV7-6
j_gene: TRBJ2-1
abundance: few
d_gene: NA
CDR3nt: TGTGCCAGCAGCTTATCCCAGACAGGAAAGCAGTTCTTC
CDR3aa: CASSLSQTGKQFF

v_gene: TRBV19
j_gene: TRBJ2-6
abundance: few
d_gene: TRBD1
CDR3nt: TGTGCCAGTAGTATTGGGACAGGAGACTCTGGGGCCAACGTCCTGACTTTC
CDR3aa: CASSIGTGDSGANVLTF

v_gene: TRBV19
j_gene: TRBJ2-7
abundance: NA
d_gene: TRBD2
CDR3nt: TGTGCCAGTAGTCTCGGACTAGCGTACGAGCAGTACTTC
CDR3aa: CASSLGLAYEQYF

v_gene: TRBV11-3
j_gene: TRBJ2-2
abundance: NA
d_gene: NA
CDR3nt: TGTGCCAGCACCTTCCCCGAGTCGGCCGGGGAGCTGTTTTTT
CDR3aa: CASTFPESAGELFF

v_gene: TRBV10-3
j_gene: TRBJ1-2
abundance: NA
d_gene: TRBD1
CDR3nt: TGTGCCATCAGTGCAGGGACAGATCATGGCTACACCTTC
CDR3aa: CAISAGTDHGYTF

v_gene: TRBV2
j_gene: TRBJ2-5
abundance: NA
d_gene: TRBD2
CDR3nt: TGTGCCAGCAGCGCCGGGACTAGCGGAGAAGAGACCCAGTACTTC
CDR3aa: CASSAGTSGEETQYF

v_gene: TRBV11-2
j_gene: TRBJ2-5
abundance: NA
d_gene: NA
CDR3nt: TGTGCCAGCAGCGCAAAAAGGCAGTACCAAGAGACCCAGTACTTC
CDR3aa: CASSAKRQYQETQYF

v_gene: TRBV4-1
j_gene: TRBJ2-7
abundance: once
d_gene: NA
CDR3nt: TGCGCCAGCAGCCAAGAAGGGCTAGCTACCTACGAGCAGTACTTC
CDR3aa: CASSQEGLATYEQYF

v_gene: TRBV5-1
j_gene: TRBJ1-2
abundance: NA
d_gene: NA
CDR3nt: TGCGCCAGCAGCCCCGGAGAGCGGGGGCGCGGGGGCTACACCTTC
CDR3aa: CASSPGERGRGGYTF

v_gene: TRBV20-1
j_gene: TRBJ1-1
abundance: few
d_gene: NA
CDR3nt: TGCAGTGCTACAGGGAACACTGAAGCTTTCTTT
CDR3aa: CSATGNTEAFF

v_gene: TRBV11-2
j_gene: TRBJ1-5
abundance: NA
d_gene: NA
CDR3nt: TGTGCCAGCAGCAATTCTGGCGAAGGGGGTAGCAATCAGCCCCAGCATTTT
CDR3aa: CASSNSGEGGSNQPQHF

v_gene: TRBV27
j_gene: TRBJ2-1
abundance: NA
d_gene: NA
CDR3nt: TGTGCCAGCAGTCCCGGGACCCTTAATGAGCAGTTCTTC
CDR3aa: CASSPGTLNEQFF

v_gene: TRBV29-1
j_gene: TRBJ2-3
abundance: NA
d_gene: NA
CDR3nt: TGCAGCGTTGGGGTCGGGGTTGCAAATACGCAGTATTTT
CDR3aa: CSVGVGVANTQYF

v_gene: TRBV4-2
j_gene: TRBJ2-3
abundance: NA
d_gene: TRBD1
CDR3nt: TGTGCCAGCAGCCAAGACCTAGTTGGACAGGGACGCACAGATACGCAGTATTTT
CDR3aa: CASSQDLVGQGRTDTQYF

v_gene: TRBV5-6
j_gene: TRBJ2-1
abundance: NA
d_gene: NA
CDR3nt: TGTGCCAGCAGAGTAGACACCGTCTCCTACAATGAGCAGTTCTTC
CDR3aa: CASRVDTVSYNEQFF

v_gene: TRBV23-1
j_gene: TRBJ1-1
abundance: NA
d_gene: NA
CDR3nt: TGCGCCAGCAGTCAATCTTCGGGGATGGTTGAAGCTTTCTTT
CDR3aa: CASSQSSGMVEAFF

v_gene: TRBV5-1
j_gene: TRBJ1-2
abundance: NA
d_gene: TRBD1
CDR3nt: TGCGCCAGCAAACACCCCGGGACAGGGACTAACTATGGCTACACCTTC
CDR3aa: CASKHPGTGTNYGYTF

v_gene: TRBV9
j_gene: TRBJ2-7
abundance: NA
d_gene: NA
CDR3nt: TGTGCCAGCAGCGGTCAACCAACCTACGAGCAGTACTTC
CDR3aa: CASSGQPTYEQYF

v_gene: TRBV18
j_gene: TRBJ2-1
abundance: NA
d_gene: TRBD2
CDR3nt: TGTGCCAGCTCACCACTTACCGGGACTAGCGGGTCCAATGAGCAGTTCTTC
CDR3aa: CASSPLTGTSGSNEQFF

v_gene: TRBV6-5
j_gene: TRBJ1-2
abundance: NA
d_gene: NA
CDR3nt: TGTGCCAGCAGGGCACAGAATCCGGCTAACTATGGCTACACCTTC
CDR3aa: CASRAQNPANYGYTF

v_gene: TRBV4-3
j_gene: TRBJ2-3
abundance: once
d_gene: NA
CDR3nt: TGCGCCAGCAGCCAAGGCAGTACGCGACCAAGCACAGATACGCAGTATTTT
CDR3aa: CASSQGSTRPSTDTQYF

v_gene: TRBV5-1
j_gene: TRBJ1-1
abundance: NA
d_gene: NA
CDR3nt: TGCGCCAGCAGCTTGTCGTGGACAACGAACACTGAAGCTTTCTTT
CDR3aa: CASSLSWTTNTEAFF

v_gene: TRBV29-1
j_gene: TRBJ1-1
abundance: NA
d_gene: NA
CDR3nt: TGCAGCGTTGTACCGGTATCGCTGAACACTGAAGCTTTCTTT
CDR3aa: CSVVPVSLNTEAFF

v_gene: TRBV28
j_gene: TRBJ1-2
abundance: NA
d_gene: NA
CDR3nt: TGTGCCAGCAGTGCCCCAGGTTATGGCTACACCTTC
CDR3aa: CASSAPGYGYTF

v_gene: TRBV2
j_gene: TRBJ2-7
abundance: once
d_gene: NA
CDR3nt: TGTGCCAGCAGTGACCTTGGGACAAGCTCCTACGAGCAGTACTTC
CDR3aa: CASSDLGTSSYEQYF

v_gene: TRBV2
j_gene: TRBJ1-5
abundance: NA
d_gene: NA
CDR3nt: TGTGCCAGCAGTGTGGTGGGGAATCAGCCCCAGCATTTT
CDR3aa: CASSVVGNQPQHF

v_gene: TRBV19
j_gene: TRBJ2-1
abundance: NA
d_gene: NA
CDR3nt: TGTGCCAGTAGTATAGGGCCAACGAGCAATGAGCAGTTCTTC
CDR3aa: CASSIGPTSNEQFF

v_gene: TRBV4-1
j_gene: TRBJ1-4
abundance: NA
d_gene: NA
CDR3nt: TGCGCCAGCAGCCAAGAGCTCACCGGGCTCCGCGGTGAAAAACTGTTTTTT
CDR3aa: CASSQELTGLRGEKLFF

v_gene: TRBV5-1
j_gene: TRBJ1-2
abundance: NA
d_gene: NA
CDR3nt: TGCGCCAGCAGCCTAACCCAATACAACAGAGAGCTCTATGGCTACACCTTC
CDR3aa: CASSLTQYNRELYGYTF

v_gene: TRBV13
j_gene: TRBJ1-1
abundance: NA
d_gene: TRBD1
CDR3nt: TGTGCCAGCAGCCGCGACAGGGGGCGCCTGAACACTGAAGCTTTCTTT
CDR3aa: CASSRDRGRLNTEAFF

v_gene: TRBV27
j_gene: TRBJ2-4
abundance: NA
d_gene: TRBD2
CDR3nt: TGTGCCAGCGCCCGGCTAGCGGGAGTTTTTGGAGCCAAAAACATTCAGTACTTC
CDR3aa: CASARLAGVFGAKNIQYF

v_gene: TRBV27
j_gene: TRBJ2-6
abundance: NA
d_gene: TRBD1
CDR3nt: TGTGCCAGCAGTTCCATTAGACAGGGCGCACGACCTGGGGCCAACGTCCTGACTTTC
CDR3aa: CASSSIRQGARPGANVLTF

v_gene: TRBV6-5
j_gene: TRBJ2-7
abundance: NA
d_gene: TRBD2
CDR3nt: TGTGCCAGCAGATATAGCGGGAGAAGCGACGAGCAGTACTTC
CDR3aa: CASRYSGRSDEQYF

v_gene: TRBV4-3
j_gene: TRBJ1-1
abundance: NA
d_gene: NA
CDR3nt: TGCGCCAGCAGCCAACGGACTGGGGATCTTCAAGCTTTCTTT
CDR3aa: CASSQRTGDLQAFF

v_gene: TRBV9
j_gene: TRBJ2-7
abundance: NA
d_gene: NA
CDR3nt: TGTGCCAGCAGCGTAGAGGCAGGGGCCTACGAGCAGTACTTC
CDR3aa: CASSVEAGAYEQYF

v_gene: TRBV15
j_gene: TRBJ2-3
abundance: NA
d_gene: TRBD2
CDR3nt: TGTGCCACCAGCAGAGATGAACTAGCGGGGGGCACAGATACGCAGTATTTT
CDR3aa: CATSRDELAGGTDTQYF